The 13 T cell receptor gamma chains below all came from one sample that was sequenced in a study of in vitro expanded adult blood gammadelta T cells. TCRdb re-called clones from the 5' RACE reads using CATT. This sample has more than 130 gamma-chain clones, with 6.5% to 7.5% found just once. For these TCRs, the target antigens are not known. After expansion, live CD3+ TCRgammadelta+ Vgamma9+ Vdelta2+ T cells were FACS-sorted. HMBPP at 10 nM was applied to PBMC for one day, followed by three washes. Expansion lasted roughly 15 days, and IL-2 was replenished every 3 to 4 days. The sequencing used gamma-delta T cells from peripheral blood expanded in culture, collected from an in vitro culture stimulated with HMBPP. All receptors derive from an adult in good health.

This clone was seen only a few times. The chain is built from TRGV9 and TRGJ1 or TRGJ2. V lost 0 bases to trimming and J lost 7 bases; unmatched junction nucleotides: 9. This CDR3 is 14 amino acids long. Germline V gives CDR1 GITISATS, CDR2 ISYDGTV (reference sequence). The DNA for the CDR3 is TGTGCCTTGTGGGAGGTGCAAGCGGGGTATAAGAAACTCTTT. This gives the protein CALWEVQAGYKKLF.

This clone was seen a few times. The protein in TCRdb stems from a much larger clone and differs at residue 9 from this DNA's translation, likely a read error; here the protein is translated from the DNA. This chain joins TRGV9 and TRGJ1 or TRGJ2. The V gene's germline CDR1 is GITISATS and CDR2 ISYDGTV (reference sequence). The CDR3 extends over 19 amino acids. Trimming cost V 4 bases and J 0 bases; bases outside gene matches: 21. In DNA form, the CDR3 reads TGTGCCTTGTGGGAAAGTTCCCCCTACACGTCAATGAATTATTATAAGAAACTCTTT. Translation gives CALWESSPYTSMNYYKKLF.

In its sample, this clone is large. This chain uses TRGV9 with TRGJP. This CDR3 comprises 17 residues. Germline lookup yields CDR1 GITISATS and CDR2 ISYDGTV (reference sequence). With V trimmed by 2 bases and J by 3 bases, 4 bases remained unmatched. CDR3 sequence: CALWEALQELGKKIKVF. The CDR3 DNA sequence: TGTGCCTTGTGGGAGGCCTTGCAAGAGTTGGGCAAAAAAATCAAGGTATTT.

A note on this clone: This likely traces to a read error, being one base from a far larger clone. The gene calls are TRGV2 and TRGJP1. V lost 0 bases and J lost 12; bases outside the gene matches: 10. In germline, CDR1 is EGSNGY, CDR2 YDSYNSKV. The CDR3 spans 14 residues. As DNA, the CDR3 is TGTGCCACCTGGGACGGGCTACCGTACGGGTTCAAGATATTT. Protein: CATWDGLPYGFKIF.

This clone is categorized as hyperexpanded (1% or more). The chain couples TRGV10 to TRGJP1. TRGV10 is an ORF, with its function uncertain. V was clipped by 8 bases and J by 6 bases; unmatched bases: 7. The CDR3 extends over 13 amino acids. CDR3 nucleotide sequence: TGTGCTGCGTGGGAGGCTCCTGGTTGGTTCAAGATATTT. Translation: CAAWEAPGWFKIF.

This clone was detected a few times. The protein that TCRdb holds for this DNA derives from a much larger clone and differs from the translated DNA at residue 10, which likely indicates a read error; the protein shown here is translated from the DNA. This chain uses TRGV9 with TRGJP. This CDR3 contains 13 residues. Germline CDR1 reads GITISATS; CDR2 reads ISYDGTV (reference sequence). This CDR3 reads CALWELGKKNKVF. The CDR3 DNA sequence: TGTGCCTTGTGGGAGTTGGGCAAAAAAAACAAGGTATTT.

Concerning this clone itself: One end of the junction is discordant with germline, which a read error may explain. The chain is built from TRGV9 and TRGJP. Germline V gives CDR1 GITISATS, CDR2 ISYDGTV (reference sequence). This CDR3 is built from 14 residues. CDR3 sequence (DNA): TGTGCCTTGTGGGAGACGCAAGAGTTGGGCAAAAAGTTGTTC. Its protein product is CALWETQELGKKLF.

This clone was seen more than once but under ten times. TCRdb has a much larger clone's protein, which differs at residue 8 from the translation of this DNA, likely because of a read error; what is shown is the protein translated from the DNA. The chain joins TRGV9 to TRGJ1 or TRGJ2. The J segment lost 10 bases and the V segment lost 1 base, leaving 10 bases of the junction unmatched. CDR1 is GITISATS and CDR2 is ISYDGTV in the germline V gene (reference sequence). The CDR3 is 13 amino acids. In DNA form, the CDR3 reads TGTGCCTTGTGGGAGGTCCGTACTAAAAAGAAACTCTTT. It encodes CALWEVRTKKKLF.

Notes on this clone: A junction boundary mismatches the germline segment, possibly from a read error. The chain links TRGV9 to TRGJP. Looked up from germline, CDR1 is GITISATS and CDR2 is ISYDGTV (reference sequence). The CDR3 runs 14 residues. This CDR3 reads CALWEVPELGKKVF. For the CDR3, the DNA is TGTGCCTTGTGGGAGGTGCCCGAGTTGGGCAAAAAGGTGTTC.

This clone has only a few counts. This rearrangement joins TRGV9 to TRGJP. V shed 5 bases and J 4 bases; nucleotides not matched to a gene: 5. This CDR3 has 16 residues. Germline V gene data show CDR1 as GITISATS and CDR2 as ISYDGTV (reference sequence). This CDR3 reads CALWAPQELGKKIKVF. The CDR3, as DNA: TGTGCCTTGTGGGCCCCTCAAGAGTTGGGCAAAAAAATCAAGGTATTT.

By share, this clone counts as large. In the same sample, other DNA sequences code for this CDR3. V usage is TRGV9 and J usage is TRGJP. Germline assignment: CDR1 GITISATS and CDR2 ISYDGTV (reference sequence). The CDR3 totals 16 residues. V lost 4 bases, J lost 4 bases, and 4 bases stayed unmatched. In nucleotides, the CDR3 is TGTGCCTTGTGGGAAGCTCAAGAGTTGGGCAAAAAAATCAAGGTATTT. The encoded protein is CALWEAQELGKKIKVF.

This clone is termed large. The chain recombines TRGV9 with TRGJP. The germline CDR1 and CDR2 sequences are GITISATS and ISYDGTV (reference sequence). Germline trimming cut 3 bases from V and 6 bases from J; bases unmatched to any gene: 5. The CDR3 loop spans 16 amino acids. The CDR3 coding sequence is TGTGCCTTGTGGGAGCAGCGAGAGTTGGGCAAAAAAATCAAGGTATTT. Protein product: CALWEQRELGKKIKVF.

As concerns this clone: This likely stems from a read error, as it lies one base from a far larger clone. The same CDR3 is also encoded by other DNA sequences in this sample. The V gene is TRGV9, the J gene TRGJ1 or TRGJ2. The CDR3 runs to 13 residues. Germline CDR1 is GITISATS and CDR2 is ISYDGTV (reference sequence). The DNA for the CDR3 is TGCGCCTTGTGGGAGGTGAATTATTATAAGAAACTCTTT. Protein: CALWEVNYYKKLF.